The sequence of this TCR beta chain was determined in a study of T-cell reconstitution after alpha-beta-depleted transplantation in children. The ends lost 4 bases at V and 2 bases at J; junction bases unmatched: 5. The CDR3 totals 16 residues. Per the germline V gene, CDR1 is SGHRS and CDR2 is YFSETQ. For TCRbeta, the library was prepared with unique molecular identifiers. MiXCR was run by TCRdb on the PCR reads, yielding one entry per CDR3 protein. Among almost 400,000 distinct CDR3 sequences listed, around 21% were seen once. The V gene is TRBV5-1, the J gene TRBJ2-1; 11 nucleotides align to TRBD2. This TCR was recovered from a human donor who donated a stem cell graft to a child with acute myeloid leukemia. The specimen was PBMCs from the stem cell graft donor, collected from the stem cell graft. For the CDR3, the DNA is TGCGCCAGCAGCACCAGACTAGCGGGGCCCTACAATGAGCAGTTCTTC. This translates into CASSTRLAGPYNEQFF.